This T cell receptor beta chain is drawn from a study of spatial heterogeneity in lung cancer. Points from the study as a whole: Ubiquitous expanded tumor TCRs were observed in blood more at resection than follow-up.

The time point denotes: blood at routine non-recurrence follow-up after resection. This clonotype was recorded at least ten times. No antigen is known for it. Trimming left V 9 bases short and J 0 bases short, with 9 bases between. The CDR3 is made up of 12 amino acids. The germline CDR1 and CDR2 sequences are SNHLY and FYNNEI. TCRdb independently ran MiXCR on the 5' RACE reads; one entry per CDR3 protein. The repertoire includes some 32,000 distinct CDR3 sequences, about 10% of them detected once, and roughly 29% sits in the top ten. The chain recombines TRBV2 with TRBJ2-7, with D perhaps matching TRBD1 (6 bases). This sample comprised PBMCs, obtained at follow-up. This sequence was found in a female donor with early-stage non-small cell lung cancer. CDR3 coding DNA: TGTGCCAGTCGGACAGTCTCCTACGAGCAGTACTTC. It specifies CASRTVSYEQYF.